What follows is one T cell receptor (beta chain) and its context. Original processing notes: Reference gene primer amplification in the assay estimated nucleated cell counts. The protocol was immunoSEQ multiplex PCR, while the TCRdb copy is restricted to in-frame clones and leaves out a portion. The V and J calls and clone size come from that table; D and trimming were worked out from the DNA. The table records over 150,000 clones, over 75% of them present only once. The data are from a study of blood T cell repertoires in COVID-19. The CDR3 contains 14 residues. Germline CDR1 and CDR2: SQVTM and ANQGSEA. V lost 8 bases to trimming and J lost 6 bases; unmatched junction nucleotides: 11.

The clonotype originates from a woman aged 18-29 years who had recovered from COVID-19. The sequencing input was PBMCs or T cells enriched from blood (not recorded which). This rearrangement joins TRBV29-1 to TRBJ2-1; TRBD2 matches at 9 bases. CDR3: CSYGGLAGLNEQFF. CDR3 sequence (DNA): TGCAGCTATGGGGGGCTAGCGGGACTCAATGAGCAGTTCTTC.